The 25 T cell receptor beta chains in this list originate from one sample, sequenced in a study of breast tumors, draining lymph nodes, adjacent tissues (dated by TCRdb to 2015 to 2016). The protocol used for the library was multiplex PCR. These reads were obtained on an Illumina HiSeq 2000. Through fastp at Q25 and MiXCR, TCRdb rebuilt clones from the public reads, retaining in-frame beta chains. Records with the same CDR3 protein are collapsed into one entry carrying the most frequent genes and DNA. This sample lists 90,000 to 120,000 distinct CDR3 sequences; approximately 22% were detected once. Under 1.5% of the sample rests with the top ten. Lymph node samples came from the axillary draining lymph nodes of breast cancer patients. The specimen sequenced was axillary lymph node tissue. These receptors were obtained from a female donor with breast cancer. Some clones in this sample may be carry-over from other donors' samples.

This clonotype has ten or more counts. V gene TRBV19 combines with J gene TRBJ2-7, with D unclear. V was cut by 5 bases and J by 3 bases, with 5 bases left in between. The germline V gene encodes CDR1 LNHDA and CDR2 SQIVND (reference sequence). The CDR3 sequence is 11 residues long. The chain's CDR3 is CASSSRYEQYF. CDR3 coding DNA: TGTGCCAGTAGTTCTCGCTACGAGCAGTACTTC.

This clonotype was seen many times. The chain links TRBV6-1 to TRBJ1-5; no clear D. The germline V and J ends were trimmed by 6 bases and 1 base, with 13 bases remaining between them. CDR3 size: 15 residues. CDR1 and CDR2 from the germline V gene are MNHNS and SASEGT. The CDR3 region has the DNA TGTGCCAGCAGCCGAGACGGGGTGAGCAATCAGCCCCAGCATTTT. This gives the protein CASSRDGVSNQPQHF.

The gene calls are TRBV7-9 and TRBJ2-3; D is uncertain. Germline CDR1 SEHNR, CDR2 FQNEAQ (reference sequence). The CDR3 is 14 residues long. V lost 0 bases and J 4 bases, leaving 8 bases between the germline ends. CDR3 loop: CASSLAWAADTQYF. CDR3 DNA sequence: TGTGCCAGCAGCTTAGCGTGGGCGGCAGATACGCAGTATTTT.

The V call is TRBV2, the J call TRBJ1-1, with D possibly being TRBD1 (6 bases). Germline values: CDR1 SNHLY, CDR2 FYNNEI. The ends were cut back, 6 bases at V and 0 bases at J, with 11 bases in the middle. The CDR3 is 14 amino acids. This CDR3 is CASRPGHLNTEAFF. The CDR3, as DNA: TGTGCCAGCAGACCGGGACACCTGAACACTGAAGCTTTCTTT.

V is TRBV14 and J is TRBJ2-5; 13 nucleotides line up with TRBD2. V lost 4 bases and J lost 7; bases outside the gene matches: 9. This CDR3 is 16 amino acids long. Germline loops: CDR1 SGHDN, CDR2 FVKESK. The CDR3 DNA reads TGTGCCAGCAGCCCCTGGACTAGCGGGGGACCGGGGACCCAGTACTTC. The encoded protein is CASSPWTSGGPGTQYF.

The chain uses TRBV19 and TRBJ2-2; D call uncertain. Germline V lookup: CDR1 LNHDA, CDR2 SQIVND (reference sequence). Trimming cost V 3 bases and J 4 bases, with 6 bases left between them. The CDR3 runs 13 residues. In nucleotides, the CDR3 is TGTGCCAGTAGTATGTGGGGCACCGGGGAGCTGTTTTTT. This sequence encodes CASSMWGTGELFF.

This clonotype was counted ten times or more. This chain connects TRBV5-1 to TRBJ2-2; D is uncertain. Germline V CDR1 and CDR2: SGHRS, YFSETQ. The CDR3 consists of 12 residues. Trimming left V 4 bases short and J 6 bases short, with 7 bases between. The CDR3 bases are TGCGCCAGCAGCCACCGGTCCGGGGAGCTGTTTTTT. Translation gives CASSHRSGELFF.

About this clonotype: A read error is possible here, since a much larger clone lies one base away. The CDR3 loop reads CASGMTGGASYEQYF. DNA for the CDR3: TGTGCCAGCGGCATGACAGGGGGCGCATCCTACGAGCAGTACTTC. The chain combines TRBV5-6 with TRBJ2-7, with TRBD1 identical over 10 bases. The germline V gene encodes CDR1 SGHDT and CDR2 YYEEEE. Trimming cost V 7 bases and J 1 base; bases outside gene matches: 8. The CDR3 extends over 15 amino acids.

This clonotype was detected many times. The J gene is TRBJ1-6, the V gene TRBV6-5, with D uncertain. CDR3 length: 15 amino acids. Germline loops: CDR1 MNHEY, CDR2 SVGAGI. V was shortened by 2 bases and J by 5 bases, with 10 bases between the two germline ends. In nucleotides, the CDR3 is TGTGCCAGCAGTTACGGTGGCAGCAATAATTCACCCCTCCACTTT. Its protein product is CASSYGGSNNSPLHF.

This clonotype has a count of ten or more. The chain links TRBV5-1 to TRBJ2-3, with 11 bases identical to TRBD2. J was trimmed by 2 bases and V by 3 bases; bases with no gene match: 5. Germline assignment: CDR1 SGHRS and CDR2 YFSETQ. The CDR3 is 16 residues long. CDR3 coding DNA: TGCGCCAGCAGCTCATTAGCGGGAGGGAACACAGATACGCAGTATTTT. It yields the protein CASSSLAGGNTDTQYF.

Concerning this clonotype: A much larger clone is a single base away; this may be a read error. The CDR3 DNA reads as TGTGCCAGCAGAATCTCTGCGGTAGCGGGGGCCTACGAGCAGTGCTTC. Its protein is CASRISAVAGAYEQCF. This chain connects TRBV27 to TRBJ2-7, with 9 bases matching TRBD2. This CDR3 is built from 16 residues. The germline V gene encodes CDR1 MNHEY and CDR2 SMNVEV (reference sequence).

This clonotype was counted many times. V is TRBV19 and J is TRBJ1-6; D may be TRBD1 (6 bases). V was trimmed by 5 bases and J by 6 bases, leaving 17 bases between them. From germline, CDR1 is LNHDA and CDR2 SQIVND (reference sequence). This CDR3 contains 16 residues. CDR3 sequence: CASSSDRGLSNSPLHF. CDR3 in DNA: TGTGCCAGTAGTTCTGATCGGGGGCTGAGTAATTCACCCCTCCACTTT. Combining the CDR3 with reference TRBV19 and TRBJ1-6 gives the whole variable domain DGGITQSPKYLFRKEGQNVTLSCEQNLNHDAMYWYRQDPGQGLRLIYYSQIVNDFQKGDIAEGYSVSREKKESFPLTVTSAQKNPTAFYLCASSSDRGLSNSPLHFGNGTRLTVT.

V gene TRBV20-1 combines with J gene TRBJ1-2, with TRBD1 matching 8 bases. Germline-derived CDR1 and CDR2 are DFQATT and SNEGSKA (reference sequence). This CDR3 is 16 amino acids long. V gave up 4 bases and J gave up 3 bases; unmatched junction bases: 13. Written as DNA, the CDR3 is TGCAGTGCTAACTCGTGGTTCGAACAGGGGGACTATGGCTACACCTTC. This codes for CSANSWFEQGDYGYTF.

This clonotype was seen repeatedly, ten times or more. The chain has TRBV19 and TRBJ1-5; a weak D match, TRBD1 (6 bases). This CDR3 region has 15 residues. The V gene lost 4 bases and the J gene lost 2 bases, with 12 bases spanning the gap. Looked up from germline, CDR1 is LNHDA and CDR2 is SQIVND (reference sequence). The CDR3 DNA reads as TGTGCCAGTAGTACTATACAGGGTGGCAATCAGCCCCAGCATTTT. Encoded protein: CASSTIQGGNQPQHF.

This clonotype was recorded many times. The J gene is TRBJ1-5, the V gene TRBV4-1, with D tentatively TRBD1 (6 bases). The germline V gene has CDR1 MGHRA and CDR2 YSYEKL. Trimming cost V 1 base and J 7 bases, with 8 bases left between them. CDR3 length equals 13 residues. CDR3 in DNA: TGCGCCAGCAGCCAAGGACAGGTACAGCCCCAGCATTTT. It yields the protein CASSQGQVQPQHF.

This clonotype was detected ten times or more. The V gene is TRBV20-1, the J gene TRBJ2-3, with a tentative D call TRBD2 (5 bases). Germline values: CDR1 DFQATT, CDR2 SNEGSKA (reference sequence). This CDR3 is 14 amino acids long. V lost 6 bases, J lost 0 bases, and 13 bases lay in between. This CDR3 is CSASYRGSTDTQYF. For the CDR3, the DNA is TGCAGTGCCAGCTATAGAGGGAGCACAGATACGCAGTATTTT.

As to this clonotype: A much larger clone sits a single nucleotide away, making a read error possible. Written as DNA, the CDR3 is TGCAGTGTCAGGGATCCGGACTCTGGAAACACCATACATTTT. Translation: CSVRDPDSGNTIHF. The chain recombines TRBV20-1 with TRBJ1-3; tentative D call: TRBD1 (5 bases). The germline V gene has CDR1 DFQATT and CDR2 SNEGSKA (reference sequence). The CDR3 extends over 14 amino acids.

The chain recombines TRBV4-2 with TRBJ2-1, with 8 bases identical to TRBD2. Germline V gene data show CDR1 as LGHNA and CDR2 as YNFKEQ. The CDR3 is made up of 16 amino acids. After removal of 1 base from V and 0 bases from J, the junction contained 2 bases not matched to a gene. In nucleotides, the CDR3 is TGTGCCAGCAGCCAAGGTGGGACTAGCTCCTACAATGAGCAGTTCTTC. Protein: CASSQGGTSSYNEQFF.

CDR3 sequence: CASRTPGRSQPQHF. The CDR3 region has the DNA TGTGCCAGCAGGACCCCAGGGAGGAGTCAGCCCCAGCATTTT. The chain is built from TRBV6-2 or TRBV6-3 and TRBJ1-5, with a possible D match to TRBD1 (5 bases). The CDR3 has 14 amino acids. Between the trimmed V and J ends, which lost 6 bases and 6 bases, there was a span of 15 bases. Germline V CDR1 and CDR2: MNHEY, SVGEGT.

The CDR3 sequence is CASNRASLGYTF. CDR3 DNA: TGTGCCAGCAACAGGGCCAGTCTGGGCTACACCTTC. This chain uses TRBV28 with TRBJ1-2; possibly TRBD1 for D (6 bases). Germline V gene sequence: CDR1 MDHEN, CDR2 SYDVKM. Trimming took off 7 bases at V and 8 bases at J, with 14 bases between the two ends. This CDR3 is 12 amino acids long.

In this sample, this clonotype turned up many times. The chain has TRBV2 and TRBJ2-1; the D is unclear. The germline V gene has CDR1 SNHLY and CDR2 FYNNEI. The CDR3 totals 14 residues. The V gene lost 7 bases and the J gene lost 0 bases, with 10 bases spanning the gap. CDR3 amino acids: CASTSLNSYNEQFF. The CDR3 DNA is TGTGCCAGCACCAGCCTTAACTCCTACAATGAGCAGTTCTTC.

This clonotype was observed many times. The chain recombines TRBV3-1 with TRBJ2-1, with 7 bases fitting TRBD1. The germline V gene has CDR1 LGHDT and CDR2 YNNKEL (reference sequence). This CDR3 has 14 residues. The trim removed 5 bases at V and 10 bases at J, leaving 11 bases unmatched. CDR3 sequence: CASSSRQGRWEQFF. DNA for the CDR3: TGTGCCAGCAGCTCACGACAGGGACGGTGGGAGCAGTTCTTC.

The chain joins TRBV7-9 to TRBJ2-1; tentative D call: TRBD1 (6 bases). CDR3 length: 12 amino acids. CDR1 SEHNR and CDR2 FQNEAQ come from the germline V gene (reference sequence). V was shortened by 4 bases and J by 5 bases, with 6 bases between the two germline ends. The DNA of the CDR3 is TGTGCCAGCAGCTGGGACAACAATGAGCAGTTCTTC. Translation: CASSWDNNEQFF.

This clonotype was observed at least ten times. The rearrangement uses TRBV20-1 and TRBJ2-1, with 10 bases matching TRBD2. This CDR3 contains 15 residues. Unmatched junction bases numbered 8, after V lost 4 bases and J lost 5 bases. CDR1 is DFQATT and CDR2 is SNEGSKA in the germline V gene (reference sequence). The CDR3 bases are TGCAGTGCTACCCCCACTAGCGGGGCACACAATGAGCAGTTCTTC. It translates to CSATPTSGAHNEQFF.

The table lists this clonotype with many counts. The rearrangement joins TRBV5-1 to TRBJ2-3, with unresolved D. CDR1 is SGHRS, CDR2 YFSETQ, per germline. The length of the CDR3 is 14 residues. V was shortened by 0 bases and J by 6 bases, with 11 bases between the two germline ends. The DNA of the CDR3 is TGCGCCAGCAGCTTGGGACGGGCCGTTGATACGCAGTATTTT. This gives the protein CASSLGRAVDTQYF. Drawing the rest from reference TRBV5-1 and TRBJ2-3, the complete variable domain is KAGVTQTPRYLIKTRGQQVTLSCSPISGHRSVSWYQQTPGQGLQFLFEYFSETQRNKGNFPGRFSGRQFSNSRSEMNVSTLELGDSALYLCASSLGRAVDTQYFGPGTRLTVL.